This TCR beta chain was observed in a study of blood T cell repertoires in COVID-19. V dropped 0 bases and J dropped 2 bases, with 11 bases sitting between them. This CDR3 has 15 amino acids. Germline lookup yields CDR1 PRHDT and CDR2 FYEKMQ (reference sequence). This clone was seen only once. Original data processing: Counts of nucleated cells, estimated from reference gene primer amplification, were obtained. This table comes from immunoSEQ multiplex PCR, and its TCRdb copy is limited to in-frame clones, with some not included. V, J and clone size reflect that table, while D and trimming were determined from the DNA. The data hold about 360,000 clones, with around 87% observed a single time.

The sample taken for sequencing was PBMCs or T cells enriched from blood (not recorded which). The chain couples TRBV13 to TRBJ2-7, with D perhaps matching TRBD1 (5 bases). This clonotype was sampled from a man aged 25 to 45 who had recovered from COVID-19. The DNA for the CDR3 is TGTGCCAGCAGCTTAGGGGCAGGGCTTCCCTACGAGCAGTACTTC. Amino acid sequence: CASSLGAGLPYEQYF.